This record looks at one T cell receptor (beta chain) sequence and its context. It has no known antigen specificity. No much larger clone exists at a distance of one base, and base qualities are not known. From a lookup of the germline V gene (reference sequence), CDR1 and CDR2 are GTSNPN and SVGIG. V is pruned by 3 bases and J by 0 bases, leaving 3 bases of the junction without a gene match. From the cysteine up to the phenylalanine, the CDR3 has a length of 14 residues. Of the read, only the CDR3 DNA is kept; its 42 bases are in frame from base 1. Patients with autoimmune disease history or receiving systemic immunosuppression were excluded from the trial. In every dose cohort, peripheral blood was drawn for TCR sequencing at baseline, cycle 4 day 1, and cycle 7 day 1. The samples were taken from a phase I, first-in-human, multicenter, open-label dose-escalation trial of ivuxolimab. Adults with locally advanced or metastatic melanoma, renal cell, hepatocellular, or head and neck squamous cell carcinoma were enrolled in the trial. Before TCR sequencing, CD4+ and CD8+ T cells were separately sorted from peripheral blood.

This sample was taken from a study of OX40 agonist ivuxolimab in advanced cancers. About the investigation overall: Ivuxolimab was a fully human IgG2 agonistic monoclonal antibody targeting the costimulatory receptor OX40 (CD134). Peripheral TCRbeta sequencing was intended to test whether TCR sequence diversity was altered and clonal T-cell expansion was caused by ivuxolimab. The monotherapy dose-escalation portion (N of about 49 patients) of the phase I ivuxolimab trial is reported in the paper. Intravenous ivuxolimab was administered to patients every 2 weeks at six dose levels: 0.01, 0.1, 0.3, 1.5, 3 and 10 mg/kg. Partial responses were achieved by three dose-escalation patients, of whom one had hepatocellular carcinoma and two had cutaneous melanoma. Prior anti-PD-1, anti-PD-L1 or anti-CTLA-4 therapy was permitted, and approximately 42% of dose-escalation patients had received checkpoint inhibitors. Of the roughly 52 dose-escalation patients, hepatocellular carcinoma was present in about 20, melanoma in some 15, renal cell carcinoma in 9 and head and neck cancer in 9. In the dose-escalation cohort, more than 80% of patients were male, and the mean age was roughly 60 years with a range of about 20 to 79.

Genomic DNA was isolated from the sorted cells so that the TCRbeta CDR3 region could be sequenced. The immunoSEQ Assay was used for sequencing of TCRbeta CDR3 regions. TCRdb obtained this table from immuneACCESS and retained in-frame rearrangements with V and J assigned. These tables miss some clones; where compared with another copy, unresolved V genes account for less than half of the shortfall, and the remainder is unexplained. The sample profile shows approximately 70,000 clones; around 88% of them were found once. The ten most abundant clones make up about 2.1% of the sample. Results the study describes overall, beyond this receptor: Low levels of normalized T-cell clonal expansion were also seen in some patients who did not respond. After ivuxolimab, more expanded clones were found on average in CD8+ T cells than in CD4+ T cells. Partial responders in the 0.1-3.0 mg/kg groups had among the lowest normalized peripheral clonal expansion, especially among CD8+ T cells. At doses from 0.1 to 3.0 mg/kg, clonal expansion was seen in both CD4+ and CD8+ blood T cells between baseline and week 6. The antigen specificity of the peripheral T cells that underwent clonal expansion was not determined.

This specimen was CD4+ or CD8+ T cells sorted from blood, taken in a trial of the OX40 agonist ivuxolimab. The chain is made from TRBV30 and TRBJ1-1; the junction holds 8 bases that match TRBD1. The source of this sequence is an adult with an advanced solid tumor such as melanoma, head and neck, liver or kidney cancer. The DNA sequence is given as TGTGCCTGGAGACGACAGGGGCTGAACACTGAAGCTTTCTTT. Its protein product is CAWRRQGLNTEAFF.